This T cell receptor (beta chain) came from a study of blood T cell repertoires in COVID-19. This CDR3 spans 14 amino acids. The V and J ends lost 4 bases and 5 bases, in that order; junction bases with no gene match: 7. Germline CDR1 LGHDT, CDR2 YNNKEL (reference sequence). Sequenced by immunoSEQ multiplex PCR; TCRdb stores in-frame clones only, minus some. There are under 130,000 clones in the sample; about 85% occur only once, and approximately 2.1% lies in the top ten. The clonotype originates from a human donor in a cohort sampled during active COVID-19. V is TRBV3-1 (or the pseudogene TRBV3-2) and J is TRBJ1-1; TRBD1 agrees at 7 bases. Sequenced sample: peripheral blood. CDR3 loop: CASSRSNRGTEAFF. The CDR3, as DNA: TGTGCCAGCAGCCGATCGAACAGGGGTACTGAAGCTTTCTTT.